The 27 T cell receptor beta chains below were found in one sample sequenced in a study of blood T cell repertoires in COVID-19. Profiling relied on immunoSEQ multiplex PCR, and the TCRdb table lists in-frame clones only, not all of them. This table holds 45,000 to 50,000 clones, 75% to 90% found once. Sequenced: peripheral blood. The origin of the receptors is a man aged 50-60 years with acute or convalescent COVID-19.

This sequence joins TRBV28 and TRBJ1-5, with 8 bases fitting TRBD1. Germline CDR1 reads MDHEN; CDR2 reads SYDVKM. The CDR3 totals 16 residues. Unmatched junction bases numbered 6, after V lost 4 bases and J lost 1 base. CDR3 sequence (DNA): TGTGCCAGCAGTTGGGGACAGGCTATCAGCAATCAGCCCCAGCATTTT. Amino acid sequence: CASSWGQAISNQPQHF.

The rearrangement links TRBV19 to TRBJ1-4; D possibly corresponds to TRBD1 (5 bases). The germline CDR1 and CDR2 sequences are LNHDA and SQIVND (reference sequence). Between the trimmed V and J ends, which lost 9 bases and 5 bases, there was a span of 13 bases. This CDR3 has 13 residues. The CDR3 coding sequence is TGTGCCAGCTCAGGGTCCCTAAATGAAAAACTGTTTTTT. Translating it yields CASSGSLNEKLFF.

The table lists this clone with a few counts. The gene calls are TRBV11-2 and TRBJ1-2, with D perhaps TRBD1 (6 bases). In germline, CDR1 is SGHAT, CDR2 FQNNGV. The CDR3 spans 17 residues. Trimming took off 3 bases at V and 6 bases at J, with 23 bases between the two ends. Written as DNA, the CDR3 is TGTGCCAGCAGCTTTGATGGGTTGTGGTCCAGGGGAAATGGCTACACCTTC. It is translated as CASSFDGLWSRGNGYTF.

The chain carries TRBV5-6 and TRBJ2-1; TRBD2 aligns across 8 bases. The germline V gene has CDR1 SGHDT and CDR2 YYEEEE. This CDR3 is 16 amino acids long. The V gene end was trimmed by 2 bases and the J gene end by 2 bases; junction bases not matched to a gene: 6. DNA of the CDR3: TGTGCCAGCAGCTTACATTCGCGGGGGGCCTACAATGAGCAGTTCTTC. This translates into CASSLHSRGAYNEQFF.

With regard to this clone: Its ends do not fully match the called genes, so a read error is possible. V usage is TRBV15 and J usage is TRBJ2-2; D possibly corresponds to TRBD2 (6 bases). The germline CDR1 and CDR2 sequences are LNHNV and YYDKDF (reference sequence). The CDR3 is 15 residues long. CDR3 nucleotides: TGTGCCACCAGCAGAGCACGGGACTTAACCGAGGAGCTGTTTTTT. Translation: CATSRARDLTEELFF.

V gene TRBV20-1 combines with J gene TRBJ2-7, with TRBD1 matching 8 bases. This CDR3 contains 14 residues. Germline V gene lookup returns CDR1 DFQATT and CDR2 SNEGSKA (reference sequence). Unmatched junction bases numbered 7, after V lost 3 bases and J lost 3 bases. CDR3 in amino acids: CSASRGQGVYEQYF. In DNA, the CDR3 is TGCAGTGCTAGTCGCGGACAGGGCGTCTACGAGCAGTACTTC.

The chain is built from TRBV6-5 and TRBJ2-7; 7 nucleotides align to TRBD2. J lost 6 bases, V lost 4 bases, and 6 bases had no gene match. The CDR3 length is 13 residues. In germline, CDR1 is MNHEY, CDR2 SVGAGI. The CDR3 loop reads CASSSQRGGEQYF. CDR3 nucleotide sequence: TGTGCCAGCAGTTCCCAGCGGGGAGGCGAGCAGTACTTC.

The gene calls are TRBV24-1 and TRBJ2-3; 7 nucleotides line up with TRBD2. CDR3 length: 14 residues. Germline CDR1 reads KGHDR; CDR2 reads SFDVKD. V lost 3 bases, J lost 3 bases, and 2 bases stayed unmatched. CDR3 residues: CATSDTRGTDTQYF. In DNA, the CDR3 is TGTGCCACCAGTGATACGCGGGGGACAGATACGCAGTATTTT.

The chain recombines TRBV28 with TRBJ2-7; no clear D. Germline CDR1 and CDR2: MDHEN and SYDVKM. The CDR3 is made up of 13 amino acids. The V and J ends lost 6 bases and 2 bases respectively, with 11 bases between them. The CDR3 sequence: CASSPQSTYEQYF. In DNA form, the CDR3 reads TGTGCCAGCAGCCCACAGAGTACCTACGAGCAGTACTTC.

The V gene is TRBV7-6, the J gene TRBJ2-1, with 7 positions matching TRBD2. Germline V gene data show CDR1 as SGHVS and CDR2 as FNYEAQ. The CDR3 runs 13 residues. V was pared by 5 bases and J by 9 bases, with 7 bases of the junction left unmatched. The CDR3 bases are TGTGCCAGCAGCATCTACGGGAGGACTGAGCAGTTCTTC. Protein product: CASSIYGRTEQFF. Drawing the rest from reference TRBV7-6 and TRBJ2-1, the complete variable domain is GAGVSQSPRYKVTKRGQDVALRCDPISGHVSLYWYRQALGQGPEFLTYFNYEAQQDKSGLPNDRFSAERPEGSISTLTIQRTEQRDSAMYRCASSIYGRTEQFFGPGTRLTVL.

The genes are TRBV6-5 and TRBJ2-7; 8 nucleotides match TRBD1. The CDR3 runs 15 residues. Germline V gene lookup returns CDR1 MNHEY and CDR2 SVGAGI. V was clipped by 0 bases and J by 5 bases; unmatched bases: 6. The CDR3 DNA reads TGTGCCAGCAGTTACTCAGGGGACAGGATCCACGAGCAGTACTTC. Residues: CASSYSGDRIHEQYF.

The chain combines TRBV5-5 with TRBJ2-4, with D perhaps TRBD2 (5 bases). The germline CDR1 and CDR2 sequences are SGHKS and YYEKEE (reference sequence). Trimming shortened V by 0 bases and J by 0 bases, and 10 bases separated the two germline ends. The CDR3 consists of 16 residues. The CDR3 loop reads CASSLVDYLAKNIQYF. The CDR3 bases are TGTGCCAGCAGCTTGGTTGACTACCTAGCCAAAAACATTCAGTACTTC.

This clone has only a few counts. Other DNA sequences in the same sample also yield this CDR3. This sequence joins TRBV9 and TRBJ2-3, with D hard to call. Germline lookup yields CDR1 SGDLS and CDR2 YYNGEE. The CDR3 extends over 13 amino acids. V lost 0 bases to trimming and J lost 0 bases, with 2 bases between them. In DNA, the CDR3 is TGTGCCAGCAGCGTAGCAAGCACAGATACGCAGTATTTT. This translates into CASSVASTDTQYF.

The CDR3, as DNA: TGTGCCAGTAGTATAGCGAGGCAGAGCATTGCTTTCTTT. It codes for CASSIARQSIAFF. The J gene is TRBJ1-1, the V gene TRBV19; no clear D gene. This CDR3 comprises 13 residues. Trimming left V 1 base short and J 11 bases short, with 14 bases between. Germline lookup yields CDR1 LNHDA and CDR2 SQIVND (reference sequence).

The chain carries TRBV2 and TRBJ1-1; D not certain. The V end lost 4 bases, the J end lost 4 bases, and 13 bases lay between the germline ends. The CDR3 runs to 14 residues. The germline CDR1 and CDR2 sequences are SNHLY and FYNNEI. The CDR3 sequence: CASSGLWAGTEAFF. Here the CDR3 DNA reads TGTGCCAGCAGTGGGCTCTGGGCGGGCACTGAAGCTTTCTTT.

This clone was observed once. The chain recombines TRBV5-5 with TRBJ2-2; D is undetermined. Trimming removed 0 bases from V and 1 base from J, with 10 bases in between. CDR1 and CDR2 (germline): SGHKS, YYEKEE (reference sequence). The CDR3 totals 16 residues. CDR3 loop: CASSLGPRGNTGELFF. The CDR3 DNA reads TGTGCCAGCAGCTTGGGCCCACGAGGGAACACCGGGGAGCTGTTTTTT.

This clone appeared once. Other DNA sequences in the sample encode the same CDR3. The V call is TRBV28, the J call TRBJ2-2, with D unclear. V was trimmed by 6 bases and J by 4 bases, leaving 18 bases between them. The CDR3 contains 16 residues. CDR1 and CDR2 from the germline V gene are MDHEN and SYDVKM. The CDR3 loop reads CASSRLTAVATGELFF. CDR3 bases: TGTGCCAGCAGCCGACTGACGGCGGTAGCCACCGGGGAGCTGTTTTTT.

V and J are TRBV4-2 and TRBJ1-2; D is uncertain. Germline V gene lookup returns CDR1 LGHNA and CDR2 YNFKEQ. There are 12 residues in the CDR3. Trimming left V 3 bases short and J 4 bases short, with 6 bases between. Here the CDR3 reads CASSQAAYGYTF. The CDR3 region has the DNA TGTGCCAGCAGCCAGGCCGCCTATGGCTACACCTTC.

This clone occurred a few times. This chain uses TRBV7-9 with TRBJ2-3; 14 nucleotides match TRBD2. The J segment lost 2 bases and the V segment lost 5 bases, leaving 6 bases of the junction unmatched. Germline assignment: CDR1 SEHNR and CDR2 FQNEAQ (reference sequence). The CDR3 runs 17 residues. The CDR3 sequence: CASSTGTSGGHTDTQYF. In DNA, the CDR3 is TGTGCCAGCAGCACCGGGACTAGCGGGGGACACACAGATACGCAGTATTTT.

This clone has just one count. The chain recombines TRBV15 with TRBJ2-7; 7 nucleotides agree with TRBD1. CDR1 LNHNV and CDR2 YYDKDF come from the germline V gene (reference sequence). V shed 1 base, J shed 3 bases, and the junction held 6 bases outside the gene matches. The CDR3 spans 15 residues. The CDR3 DNA follows: TGTGCCACCAGCAGAGGAGGGACAGAAGACTACGAGCAGTACTTC. Translation gives CATSRGGTEDYEQYF.

The V gene is TRBV19, the J gene TRBJ2-1, with 8 bases lining up with TRBD1. With V trimmed by 5 bases and J by 6 bases, 6 bases remained unmatched. This CDR3 is 14 amino acids long. Per the germline V gene, CDR1 is LNHDA and CDR2 is SQIVND (reference sequence). CDR3 DNA: TGTGCCAGTAGTCCTAGACAGGGGAGCAATGAGCAGTTCTTC. It yields the protein CASSPRQGSNEQFF.

The rearrangement links TRBV5-6 to TRBJ1-2; 10 nucleotides match TRBD1. This CDR3 is built from 14 residues. The junction had 5 bases not matched to a gene; V was cut back by 5 bases and J by 4 bases. CDR1 and CDR2 from the germline V gene are SGHDT and YYEEEE. In DNA, the CDR3 is TGTGCCAGCAGTTATAGGACAGGGGGCTATGGCTACACCTTC. Its translation: CASSYRTGGYGYTF.

The rearrangement uses TRBV27 and TRBJ2-5; no clear D. The CDR3 loop spans 16 amino acids. Germline V lookup: CDR1 MNHEY, CDR2 SMNVEV (reference sequence). V gave up 5 bases and J gave up 2 bases, with 18 bases separating them. The CDR3 is CASSLHVPTLQETQYF. CDR3 in DNA: TGTGCCAGCAGTCTTCACGTACCTACGCTGCAAGAGACCCAGTACTTC.

The chain combines TRBV5-1 with TRBJ1-1; TRBD1 might be the D (5 bases). The CDR3 consists of 14 residues. V was cut by 0 bases and J by 3 bases, with 9 bases left in between. CDR1 SGHRS and CDR2 YFSETQ come from the germline V gene. The CDR3: CASSLARQYTEAFF. The CDR3, as DNA: TGCGCCAGCAGCTTGGCCAGACAGTACACTGAAGCTTTCTTT.

The sample holds one count of this clone. The chain employs TRBV7-2 and TRBJ1-1; no reliable D call. Trimming removed 3 bases at V and 2 bases at J, with 7 bases between. This CDR3 spans 13 amino acids. Germline V CDR1 and CDR2: SGHTA, FQGNSA. This CDR3 reads CASSFGLNTEAFF. For the CDR3, the DNA is TGTGCCAGCAGCTTTGGACTCAACACTGAAGCTTTCTTT.

In its sample, this clone was seen once. The V call is TRBV19, the J call TRBJ1-2; 8 bases agree with TRBD1. CDR1 is LNHDA, CDR2 SQIVND, per germline (reference sequence). With V trimmed by 10 bases and J by 3 bases, 13 bases remained unmatched. CDR3 length equals 15 residues. The DNA of the CDR3 is TGTGCCACGATGGAAAATACAGGGGGTTACTATGGCTACACCTTC. Translation: CATMENTGGYYGYTF. Full variable domain (rest looked up from reference TRBV19 and TRBJ1-2): DGGITQSPKYLFRKEGQNVTLSCEQNLNHDAMYWYRQDPGQGLRLIYYSQIVNDFQKGDIAEGYSVSREKKESFPLTVTSAQKNPTAFYLCATMENTGGYYGYTFGSGTRLTVV.

This clone came up a few times. The rearrangement links TRBV5-6 to TRBJ2-7; 7 nucleotides match TRBD1. V lost 4 bases to trimming and J lost 2 bases; unmatched junction nucleotides: 9. The CDR3 has 15 residues. Germline CDR1 is SGHDT and CDR2 is YYEEEE. The CDR3 nucleotides read TGTGCCAGCAGCCCGCGTGACAGGGAAACCTACGAGCAGTACTTC. Amino acids: CASSPRDRETYEQYF.